Listed here is a single TCR beta chain. This entry comes from a study of blood T cell repertoires in COVID-19. The trim removed 6 bases at V and 5 bases at J, leaving 4 bases unmatched. The CDR3 runs to 13 residues. The V gene's germline CDR1 is SNHLY and CDR2 FYNNEI. Using immunoSEQ multiplex PCR, the repertoire was profiled, and TCRdb retains in-frame clones only, with some absent. The sample yields roughly 52,000 clones, 80% to 90% seen once. Sequenced material: peripheral blood. The sequence derives from a human donor in a cohort sampled during active COVID-19. V usage is TRBV2 and J usage is TRBJ2-7; 10 nucleotides match TRBD2. CDR3 protein: CASRRSGGDEQYF. DNA of the CDR3: TGTGCCAGCAGGAGGAGCGGGGGGGACGAGCAGTACTTC.